This T cell receptor beta chain was recovered during a study of immune evolution from preneoplasia to lung adenocarcinoma. Broader study findings: Later-stage lesions appeared to have more T cells, more diversity, less clonality. From normal lung to invasive adenocarcinoma, top clone frequencies appeared to decrease.

About this clone itself: Its antigen remains unidentified.

This CDR3 spans 15 amino acids. V was trimmed by 1 base and J by 0 bases, leaving 9 bases between them. The germline V gene encodes CDR1 SGHNT and CDR2 YENEEA. Patients had resection in Japan or China between about 2014 and 2017. Each case's diagnosis was confirmed by two pathologists on H&E. Clones were sequenced by immunoSEQ multiplex PCR, and TCRdb holds only the in-frame ones, with some missing. The sample has about 8,200 clones; more than 70% are singletons. Sequencing was performed on FFPE adjacent normal lung tissue. This TCR was sampled from a person aged 60-79 years with lung adenocarcinoma. The chain joins TRBV11-3 to TRBJ2-5, with D hard to call. The CDR3: CASSLGNAYQETQYF. CDR3 in DNA: TGTGCCAGCAGCTTAGGGAACGCGTACCAAGAGACCCAGTACTTC.